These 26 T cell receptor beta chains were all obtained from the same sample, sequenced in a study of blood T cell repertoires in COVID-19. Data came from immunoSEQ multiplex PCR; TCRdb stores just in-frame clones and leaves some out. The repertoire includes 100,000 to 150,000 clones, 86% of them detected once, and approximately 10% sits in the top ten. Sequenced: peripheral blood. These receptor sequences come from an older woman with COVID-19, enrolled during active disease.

CDR3 region: CATSRGGTGGKELFF. The CDR3 region has the DNA TGTGCCACCAGCAGAGGCGGGACAGGGGGCAAGGAGCTGTTTTTT. The rearrangement joins TRBV15 to TRBJ2-2; 12 bases agree with TRBD1. In germline, CDR1 is LNHNV, CDR2 YYDKDF (reference sequence). This CDR3 has 15 amino acids. V gave up 1 base and J gave up 10 bases; unmatched junction bases: 4.

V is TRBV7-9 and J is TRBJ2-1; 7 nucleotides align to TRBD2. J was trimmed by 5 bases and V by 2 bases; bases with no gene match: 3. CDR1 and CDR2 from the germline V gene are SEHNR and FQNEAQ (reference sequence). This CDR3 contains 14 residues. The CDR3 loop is CASSLSGVHNEQFF. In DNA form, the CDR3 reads TGTGCCAGCAGCTTAAGCGGGGTGCACAATGAGCAGTTCTTC.

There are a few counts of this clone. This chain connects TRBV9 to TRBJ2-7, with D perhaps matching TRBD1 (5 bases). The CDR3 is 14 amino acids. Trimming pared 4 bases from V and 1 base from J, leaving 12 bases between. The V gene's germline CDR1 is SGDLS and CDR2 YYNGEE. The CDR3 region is CASSPGARSYEQYF. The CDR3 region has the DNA TGTGCCAGCAGCCCTGGGGCCCGTTCCTACGAGCAGTACTTC.

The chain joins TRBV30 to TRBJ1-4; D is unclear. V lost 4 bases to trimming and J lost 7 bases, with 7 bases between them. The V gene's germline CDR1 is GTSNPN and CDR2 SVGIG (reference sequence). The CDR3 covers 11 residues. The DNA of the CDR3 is TGTGCCTGGATGAGGGCTGAAAAACTGTTTTTT. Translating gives CAWMRAEKLFF.

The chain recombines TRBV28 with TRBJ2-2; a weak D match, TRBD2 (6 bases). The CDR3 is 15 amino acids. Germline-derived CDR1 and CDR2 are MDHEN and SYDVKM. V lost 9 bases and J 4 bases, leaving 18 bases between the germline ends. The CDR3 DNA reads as TGTGCCAGTAAACCGGGGGACTGGGGCACCGGGGAGCTGTTTTTT. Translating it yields CASKPGDWGTGELFF.

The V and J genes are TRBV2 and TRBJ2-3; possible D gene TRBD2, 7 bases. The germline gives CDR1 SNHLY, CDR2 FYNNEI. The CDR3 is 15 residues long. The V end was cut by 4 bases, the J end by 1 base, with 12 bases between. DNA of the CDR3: TGTGCCAGCAGTGTGGGGGGGCGTGGCACAGATACGCAGTATTTT. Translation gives CASSVGGRGTDTQYF.

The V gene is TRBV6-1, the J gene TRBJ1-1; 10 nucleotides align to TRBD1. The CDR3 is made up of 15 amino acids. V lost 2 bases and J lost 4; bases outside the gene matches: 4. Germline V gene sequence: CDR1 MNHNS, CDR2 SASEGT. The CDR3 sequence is CASSELDRGSTEAFF. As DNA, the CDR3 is TGTGCCAGCAGTGAATTGGACAGGGGGTCCACTGAAGCTTTCTTT.

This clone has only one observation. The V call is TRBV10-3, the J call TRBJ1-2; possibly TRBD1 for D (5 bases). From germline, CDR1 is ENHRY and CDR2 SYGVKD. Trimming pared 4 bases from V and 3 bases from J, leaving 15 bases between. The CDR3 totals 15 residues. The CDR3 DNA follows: TGTGCCATCAGTGCCTCTAAGCCAGGGCACTATGGCTACACCTTC. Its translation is CAISASKPGHYGYTF.

The CDR3 DNA is TGTGCCAGCAGCACCGGGACAGGGGGCGCGAACAATGAGCAGTTCTTC. Amino acid sequence: CASSTGTGGANNEQFF. This sequence joins TRBV9 and TRBJ2-1; the match to TRBD1 covers 12 bases. CDR1 SGDLS and CDR2 YYNGEE come from the germline V gene. CDR3 length: 16 residues. J gave up 5 bases and V 4 bases, and 7 bases lay outside the gene matches.

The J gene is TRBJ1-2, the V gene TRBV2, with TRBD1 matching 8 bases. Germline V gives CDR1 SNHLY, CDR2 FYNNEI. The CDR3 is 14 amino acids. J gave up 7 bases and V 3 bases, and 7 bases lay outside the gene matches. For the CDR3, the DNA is TGTGCCAGCAGTGAGGGCAGGGGGCAAGGTGGCTACACCTTC. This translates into CASSEGRGQGGYTF.

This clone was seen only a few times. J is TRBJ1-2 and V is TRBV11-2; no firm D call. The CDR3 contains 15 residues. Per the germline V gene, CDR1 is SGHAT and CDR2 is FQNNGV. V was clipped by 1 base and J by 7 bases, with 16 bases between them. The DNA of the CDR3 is TGTGCCAGCAGCTTAGTGTCAGGCCAATCTACTGGCTACACCTTC. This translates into CASSLVSGQSTGYTF.

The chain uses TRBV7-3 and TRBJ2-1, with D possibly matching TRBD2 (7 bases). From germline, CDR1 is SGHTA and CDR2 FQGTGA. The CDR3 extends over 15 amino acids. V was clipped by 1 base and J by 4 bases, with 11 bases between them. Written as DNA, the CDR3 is TGTGCCAGCAGCTTAAATGCGGGGGCGTACAATGAGCAGTTCTTC. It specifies CASSLNAGAYNEQFF.

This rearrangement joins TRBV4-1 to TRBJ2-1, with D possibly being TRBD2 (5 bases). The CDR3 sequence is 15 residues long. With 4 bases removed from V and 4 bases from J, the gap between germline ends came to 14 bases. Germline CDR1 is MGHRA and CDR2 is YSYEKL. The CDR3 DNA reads TGCGCCAGCAGCCGTGCGGGCTCGGGTTACAATGAGCAGTTCTTC. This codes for CASSRAGSGYNEQFF.

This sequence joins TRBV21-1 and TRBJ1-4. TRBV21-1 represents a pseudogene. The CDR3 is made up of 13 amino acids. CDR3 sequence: CASIESTNEKLFF. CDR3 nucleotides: TGTGCCAGCATAGAGTCAACTAATGAAAAACTGTTTTTT.

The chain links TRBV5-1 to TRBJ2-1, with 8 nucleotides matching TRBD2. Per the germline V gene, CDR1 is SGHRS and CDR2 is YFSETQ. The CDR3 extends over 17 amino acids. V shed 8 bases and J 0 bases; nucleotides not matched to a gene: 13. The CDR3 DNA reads TGCGCCAGACTATCGGGGGGGGCCCAACCCTCCTACAATGAGCAGTTCTTC. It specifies CARLSGGAQPSYNEQFF.

CDR3 bases: TGTGCCAGCAGTGGGCCCAGCGTGAACACTGAAGCTTTCTTT. Translation gives CASSGPSVNTEAFF. The J gene is TRBJ1-1, the V gene TRBV2; D unresolved. The V gene lost 4 bases and the J gene lost 0 bases, with 9 bases spanning the gap. Germline V gives CDR1 SNHLY, CDR2 FYNNEI. This CDR3 contains 14 residues. Variable domain in full (rest from reference TRBV2 and TRBJ1-1): EPEVTQTPSHQVTQMGQEVILRCVPISNHLYFYWYRQILGQKVEFLVSFYNNEISEKSEIFDDQFSVERPDGSNFTLKIRSTKLEDSAMYFCASSGPSVNTEAFFGQGTRLTVV.

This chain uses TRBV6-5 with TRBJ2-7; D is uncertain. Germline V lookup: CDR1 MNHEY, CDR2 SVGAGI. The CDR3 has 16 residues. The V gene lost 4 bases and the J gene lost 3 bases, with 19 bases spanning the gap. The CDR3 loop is CASSFRPGRGFYEQYF. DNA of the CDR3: TGTGCCAGCAGTTTTCGTCCCGGTAGAGGATTCTACGAGCAGTACTTC.

CDR3 residues: CASSLPGQGRHEQYF. The CDR3, as DNA: TGTGCCAGCAGTTTACCGGGACAGGGTCGTCACGAGCAGTACTTC. The chain joins TRBV28 to TRBJ2-7; 9 bases map to TRBD1. The V gene end was trimmed by 2 bases and the J gene end by 5 bases; junction bases not matched to a gene: 7. Germline V gives CDR1 MDHEN, CDR2 SYDVKM. This CDR3 is built from 15 residues. The whole variable domain, remainder taken from reference TRBV28 and TRBJ2-7, is DVKVTQSSRYLVKRTGEKVFLECVQDMDHENMFWYRQDPGLGLRLIYFSYDVKMKEKGDIPEGYSVSREKKERFSLILESASTNQTSMYLCASSLPGQGRHEQYFGPGTRLTVT.

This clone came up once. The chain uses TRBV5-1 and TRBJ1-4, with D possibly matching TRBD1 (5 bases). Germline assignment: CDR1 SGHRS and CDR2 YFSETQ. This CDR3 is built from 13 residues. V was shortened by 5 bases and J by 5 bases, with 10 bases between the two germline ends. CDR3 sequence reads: CASRRGWNEKLFF. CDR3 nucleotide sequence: TGCGCCAGCAGGCGGGGGTGGAATGAAAAACTGTTTTTT.

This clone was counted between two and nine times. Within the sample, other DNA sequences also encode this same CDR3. CDR3 sequence reads: CASSLGTGGNQPQHF. The CDR3 region has the DNA TGTGCCAGCAGCCTCGGGACAGGGGGAAATCAGCCCCAGCATTTT. The chain employs TRBV3-1 (or the pseudogene TRBV3-2) and TRBJ1-5, with TRBD1 identical over 11 bases. V was pared by 4 bases and J by 4 bases, with 3 bases of the junction left unmatched. CDR1 is LGHDT and CDR2 is YNNKEL in the germline V gene (reference sequence). This CDR3 spans 15 amino acids.

The CDR3 loop reads CASSLNNYEQYF. The CDR3 bases are TGTGCCAGCAGCCTTAACAACTACGAGCAGTACTTC. V is TRBV12-3 or TRBV12-4 and J is TRBJ2-7; D call uncertain. This CDR3 comprises 12 residues. Trimming took 6 bases from V and 3 from J, leaving 9 bases between them.

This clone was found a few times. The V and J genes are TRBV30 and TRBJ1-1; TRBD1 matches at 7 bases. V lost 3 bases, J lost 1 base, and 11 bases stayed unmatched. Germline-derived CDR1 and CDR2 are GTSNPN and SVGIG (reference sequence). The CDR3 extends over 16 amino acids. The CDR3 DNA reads TGTGCCTGGAGAGCCTCCCCAGGGGGACAGAACACTGAAGCTTTCTTT. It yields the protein CAWRASPGGQNTEAFF.

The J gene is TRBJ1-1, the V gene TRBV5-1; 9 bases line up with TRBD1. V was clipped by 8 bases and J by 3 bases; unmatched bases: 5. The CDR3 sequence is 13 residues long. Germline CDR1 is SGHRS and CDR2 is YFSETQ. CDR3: CASGTGGHTEAFF. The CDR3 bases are TGCGCCAGTGGCACAGGGGGCCACACTGAAGCTTTCTTT.

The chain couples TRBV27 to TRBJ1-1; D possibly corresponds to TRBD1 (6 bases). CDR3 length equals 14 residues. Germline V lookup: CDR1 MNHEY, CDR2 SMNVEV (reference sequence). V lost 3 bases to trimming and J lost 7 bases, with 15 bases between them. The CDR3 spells CASSLNRVKLEAFF. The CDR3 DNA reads TGTGCCAGCAGTTTGAACAGGGTCAAACTTGAAGCTTTCTTT.

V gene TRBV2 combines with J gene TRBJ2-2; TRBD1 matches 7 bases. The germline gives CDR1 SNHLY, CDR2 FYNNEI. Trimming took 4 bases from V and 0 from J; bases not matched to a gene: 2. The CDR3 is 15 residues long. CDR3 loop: CASSGDSANTGELFF. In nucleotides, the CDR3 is TGTGCCAGCAGTGGGGACAGCGCGAACACCGGGGAGCTGTTTTTT.

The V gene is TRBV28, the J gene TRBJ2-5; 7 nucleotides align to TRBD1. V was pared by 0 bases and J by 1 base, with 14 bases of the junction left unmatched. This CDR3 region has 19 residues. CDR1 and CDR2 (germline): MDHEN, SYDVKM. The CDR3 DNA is TGTGCCAGCAGTTTATGGTTTGGTAGGGCAGGGGGTATCCAAGAGACCCAGTACTTC. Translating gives CASSLWFGRAGGIQETQYF.